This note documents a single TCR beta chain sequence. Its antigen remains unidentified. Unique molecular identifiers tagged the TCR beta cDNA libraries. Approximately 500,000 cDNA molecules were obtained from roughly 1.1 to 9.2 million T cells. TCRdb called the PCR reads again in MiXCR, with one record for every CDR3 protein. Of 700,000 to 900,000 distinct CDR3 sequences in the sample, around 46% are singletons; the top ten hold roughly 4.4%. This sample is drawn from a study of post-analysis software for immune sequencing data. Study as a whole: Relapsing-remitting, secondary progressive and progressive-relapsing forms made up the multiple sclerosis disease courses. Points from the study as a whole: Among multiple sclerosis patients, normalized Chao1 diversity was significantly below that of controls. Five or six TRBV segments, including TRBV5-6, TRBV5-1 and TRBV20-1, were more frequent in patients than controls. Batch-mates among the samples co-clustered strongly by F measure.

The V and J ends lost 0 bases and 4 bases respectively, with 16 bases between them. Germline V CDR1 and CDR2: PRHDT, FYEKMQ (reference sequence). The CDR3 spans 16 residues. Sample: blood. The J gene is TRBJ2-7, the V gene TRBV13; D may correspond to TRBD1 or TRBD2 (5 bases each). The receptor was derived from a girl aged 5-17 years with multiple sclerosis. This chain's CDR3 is CASSLGFEGEGYEQYF. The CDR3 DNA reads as TGTGCCAGCAGCTTAGGTTTTGAGGGAGAGGGGTACGAGCAGTACTTC.